The source of this T cell receptor beta chain is a study of identical twins. Germline V gives CDR1 DFQATT, CDR2 SNEGSKA (reference sequence). V dropped 4 bases and J dropped 5 bases, with 15 bases sitting between them. CDR3 length: 14 residues. TCRdb recomputed calls from the 5' RACE reads with MiXCR, one row per CDR3 protein. The sample lists 1.5 million to 2 million distinct CDR3 sequences, 25% to 35% occurring once. This receptor was taken from a newborn girl in good health. Sequenced material: cord blood. The chain links TRBV20-1 to TRBJ1-5, with a weak D call TRBD1 (6 bases). CDR3 in amino acids: CSAMAGAGDQPQHF. CDR3 DNA sequence: TGCAGTGCTATGGCAGGGGCAGGGGATCAGCCCCAGCATTTT.